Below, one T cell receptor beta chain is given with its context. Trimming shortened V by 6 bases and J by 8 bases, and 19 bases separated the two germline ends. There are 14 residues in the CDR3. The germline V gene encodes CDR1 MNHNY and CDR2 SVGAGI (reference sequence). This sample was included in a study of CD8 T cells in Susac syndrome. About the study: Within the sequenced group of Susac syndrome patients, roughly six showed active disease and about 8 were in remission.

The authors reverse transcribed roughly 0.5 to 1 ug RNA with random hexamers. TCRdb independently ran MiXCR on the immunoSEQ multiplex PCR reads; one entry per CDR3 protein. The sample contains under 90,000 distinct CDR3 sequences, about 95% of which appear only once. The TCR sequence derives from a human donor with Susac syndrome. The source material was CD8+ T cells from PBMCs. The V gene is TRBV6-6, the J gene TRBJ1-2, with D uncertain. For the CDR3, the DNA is TGTGCCAGCAGCCAAGTCGGGTCTTTGGGGGGCTACACCTTC. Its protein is CASSQVGSLGGYTF.